Each of the 27 T cell receptor beta chains below was sequenced from the same sample in a study of T cell changes during pregnancy in multiple sclerosis. Sequencing was performed with immunoSEQ multiplex PCR; in TCRdb, only in-frame clones are kept and a portion is missing. Of some 30,000 clones in the sample, 89% are singletons; the top ten hold about 6.4%. The sample was CD8+ T cells from peripheral blood mononuclear cells, taken after pregnancy. The receptors here all came from a female donor with multiple sclerosis, enrolled in a pregnancy study.

This chain uses TRBV4-3 with TRBJ2-3, with 9 positions matching TRBD2. Trimming removed 0 bases from V and 4 bases from J; junction bases left unmatched: 8. The CDR3 extends over 17 amino acids. Germline values: CDR1 LGHNA, CDR2 YSLEER. CDR3 region: CASSQDLSGSGADTQYF. The CDR3 DNA reads TGCGCCAGCAGCCAAGACCTTAGCGGGAGTGGCGCAGATACGCAGTATTTT.

The V gene is TRBV27, the J gene TRBJ2-3, with D perhaps matching TRBD2 (7 bases). Per the germline V gene, CDR1 is MNHEY and CDR2 is SMNVEV (reference sequence). The CDR3 length is 15 residues. V was clipped by 8 bases and J by 0 bases, with 15 bases between them. Here the CDR3 DNA reads TGTGCCAGCGCCCGGGGGGCAGTGAGCACAGATACGCAGTATTTT. This gives the protein CASARGAVSTDTQYF.

The gene calls are TRBV25-1 and TRBJ1-5; TRBD1 might be the D (5 bases). This CDR3 comprises 16 residues. Trimming took 3 bases from V and 4 from J, leaving 16 bases between them. Germline loops: CDR1 MGHDK, CDR2 SYGVNS. DNA for the CDR3: TGTGCCAGCAGTGAGGGAGCGGGGGACGGAAATCAGCCCCAGCATTTT. It specifies CASSEGAGDGNQPQHF.

V and J are TRBV6-1 and TRBJ2-7; the match to TRBD1 covers 12 bases. The CDR3 length is 17 residues. The germline V gene encodes CDR1 MNHNS and CDR2 SASEGT. With V trimmed by 1 base and J by 4 bases, 8 bases remained unmatched. CDR3 sequence reads: CASSEERGTGGWYEQYF. In DNA form, the CDR3 reads TGTGCCAGCAGTGAAGAGAGAGGGACAGGGGGCTGGTACGAGCAGTACTTC.

This clone has more than one count but fewer than ten. Here the CDR3 DNA reads TGTGCCAGCAGCTTAGAATACTACGAGCAGTACTTC. Encoded protein: CASSLEYYEQYF. The chain joins TRBV7-9 to TRBJ2-7; the D is unclear. This CDR3 is 12 amino acids long. Looked up from germline, CDR1 is SEHNR and CDR2 is FQNEAQ (reference sequence). V gave up 1 base and J gave up 3 bases, with 4 bases separating them.

This chain connects TRBV19 to TRBJ2-2, with 10 bases aligning to TRBD2. CDR1 and CDR2 from the germline V gene are LNHDA and SQIVND (reference sequence). The CDR3 totals 15 residues. The V gene end was trimmed by 5 bases and the J gene end by 3 bases; junction bases not matched to a gene: 3. The CDR3 nucleotides are TGTGCCAGTAGTGATAGCGGGAGGCACACCGGGGAGCTGTTTTTT. Translated, it gives CASSDSGRHTGELFF.

This clone was found once. The chain employs TRBV7-3 and TRBJ2-2; D not resolved. The V gene's germline CDR1 is SGHTA and CDR2 FQGTGA. This CDR3 has 15 amino acids. V was cut by 2 bases and J by 1 base, with 8 bases left in between. The DNA for the CDR3 is TGTGCCAGCAGCTTATACGAGCGGAACACCGGGGAGCTGTTTTTT. Residues: CASSLYERNTGELFF.

In regard to this clone: A junction boundary mismatches the germline segment, possibly from a read error. The same CDR3 is also encoded by other DNA sequences in this sample. The chain recombines TRBV4-3 with TRBJ2-1, with TRBD2 as a possible D gene (5 bases). The germline gives CDR1 LGHNA, CDR2 YSLEER. This CDR3 has 16 amino acids. The chain's CDR3 is CASSQDYRGSYNEQFF. The CDR3 bases are TGCGCCAGTAGCCAAGATTATCGCGGGTCCTACAATGAGCAGTTCTTC.

The chain links TRBV27 to TRBJ2-7; 8 positions match TRBD1. The CDR3 has 15 amino acids. With V trimmed by 2 bases and J by 2 bases, 5 bases remained unmatched. Looked up from germline, CDR1 is MNHEY and CDR2 is SMNVEV (reference sequence). CDR3 amino acids: CASSLGTGQAYEQYF. Here the CDR3 DNA reads TGTGCCAGCAGTTTAGGGACAGGTCAGGCCTACGAGCAGTACTTC.

The chain carries TRBV7-3 and TRBJ2-1, with D unclear. From germline, CDR1 is SGHTA and CDR2 FQGTGA. Between the trimmed V and J ends, which lost 2 bases and 2 bases, there was a span of 4 bases. The CDR3 extends over 13 amino acids. DNA for the CDR3: TGTGCCAGCAGCTTAGGCCCCTACAATGAGCAGTTCTTC. It encodes CASSLGPYNEQFF.

The V gene is TRBV25-1, the J gene TRBJ2-5; D ambiguous. V lost 3 bases to trimming and J lost 2 bases, with 4 bases between them. This CDR3 spans 12 amino acids. CDR1 MGHDK and CDR2 SYGVNS come from the germline V gene. CDR3 DNA sequence: TGTGCCAGCAGTGACTTTCAAGAGACCCAGTACTTC. Encoded protein: CASSDFQETQYF.

Here the CDR3 reads CASSSLRSTDTQYF. The CDR3 DNA follows: TGTGCCAGTAGTAGCCTCAGGAGCACAGATACGCAGTATTTT. This chain joins TRBV19 and TRBJ2-3; the D is unclear. The CDR3 has 14 amino acids. Trimming took 4 bases from V and 0 from J, leaving 8 bases between them. Germline CDR1 is LNHDA and CDR2 is SQIVND (reference sequence).

The rearrangement uses TRBV5-6 and TRBJ2-2; D perhaps matches TRBD1 (5 bases). With 0 bases removed from V and 6 bases from J, the gap between germline ends came to 6 bases. CDR1 and CDR2 from the germline V gene are SGHDT and YYEEEE. The CDR3 totals 13 residues. The CDR3 DNA reads as TGTGCCAGCAGCTTGGTAGGGGCCGGGGAGCTGTTTTTT. The encoded protein is CASSLVGAGELFF.

The chain joins TRBV30 to TRBJ1-3; D not certain. CDR1 GTSNPN and CDR2 SVGIG come from the germline V gene (reference sequence). The CDR3 runs to 14 residues. V shed 5 bases and J shed 0 bases, with 11 bases lying between them. The CDR3 bases are TGTGCCTGGTCGCGGTCCAGCTCTGGAAACACCATATATTTT. Translated, it gives CAWSRSSSGNTIYF. Full variable domain (missing parts from reference TRBV30 and TRBJ1-3): SQTIHQWPATLVQPVGSPLSLECTVEGTSNPNLYWYRQAAGRGLQLLFYSVGIGQISSEVPQNLSASRPQDRQFILSSKKLLLSDSGFYLCAWSRSSSGNTIYFGEGSWLTVV.

The CDR3 region has the DNA TGTGCCAGTAGTATGAACAGGGATTCGAACACTGAAGCTTTCTTT. Translating gives CASSMNRDSNTEAFF. The chain couples TRBV19 to TRBJ1-1, with D tentatively TRBD1 (6 bases). The CDR3 is made up of 15 amino acids. V was cut by 3 bases and J by 1 base, with 12 bases left in between. Germline V CDR1 and CDR2: LNHDA, SQIVND (reference sequence).

The rearrangement joins TRBV19 to TRBJ2-1; 7 positions agree with TRBD2. Germline loops: CDR1 LNHDA, CDR2 SQIVND (reference sequence). V dropped 5 bases and J dropped 9; count of bases not matched to a gene: 4. The CDR3 sequence is 12 residues long. The CDR3 DNA reads as TGTGCCAGTAGTTCGACTAGCTTTGAGCAGTTCTTC. Protein product: CASSSTSFEQFF. Supplemented by reference TRBV19 and TRBJ2-1, the full variable domain reads DGGITQSPKYLFRKEGQNVTLSCEQNLNHDAMYWYRQDPGQGLRLIYYSQIVNDFQKGDIAEGYSVSREKKESFPLTVTSAQKNPTAFYLCASSSTSFEQFFGPGTRLTVL.

V gene TRBV27 combines with J gene TRBJ1-1; a weak D match, TRBD1 (5 bases). Germline V gene data show CDR1 as MNHEY and CDR2 as SMNVEV (reference sequence). Deletions cut 5 bases from V and 1 base from J, with 5 bases between. This CDR3 has 12 amino acids. The CDR3 region is CASSRGNTEAFF. The CDR3 coding sequence is TGTGCCAGCAGTAGGGGGAACACTGAAGCTTTCTTT.

This clone was picked up one time. This chain connects TRBV29-1 to TRBJ1-2; 7 bases are a match to TRBD1. Trimming took 6 bases from V and 6 from J; bases not matched to a gene: 7. In germline, CDR1 is SQVTM, CDR2 ANQGSEA. The CDR3 is made up of 12 amino acids. The DNA for the CDR3 is TGCAGCGTAGACCAGGGGGAAGATGGCTACACCTTC. As protein: CSVDQGEDGYTF.

This chain uses TRBV28 with TRBJ1-5, with 9 positions matching TRBD1. The CDR3 extends over 17 amino acids. Per the germline V gene, CDR1 is MDHEN and CDR2 is SYDVKM. With V trimmed by 5 bases and J by 4 bases, 12 bases remained unmatched. The chain's CDR3 is CASSHVPTGGRNQPQHF. Written as DNA, the CDR3 is TGTGCCAGCAGTCATGTCCCGACAGGGGGAAGGAATCAGCCCCAGCATTTT.

The chain joins TRBV4-1 to TRBJ2-3; TRBD2 matches at 8 bases. The V segment lost 1 base and the J segment 2 bases; nucleotides outside the gene matches: 8. Germline loops: CDR1 MGHRA, CDR2 YSYEKL. The CDR3 totals 17 residues. CDR3 DNA: TGCGCCAGCAGCCAAGGCACTAGCGGCATCCTCACAGATACGCAGTATTTT. Protein product: CASSQGTSGILTDTQYF.

In its sample, this clone was seen once. The chain joins TRBV6-5 to TRBJ1-2, with D hard to call. The CDR3 runs 14 residues. Trimming shortened V by 6 bases and J by 4 bases, and 15 bases separated the two germline ends. From germline, CDR1 is MNHEY and CDR2 SVGAGI. The CDR3 DNA is TGTGCCAGCAGGCAGGAAACCTTCGCCTATGGCTACACCTTC. Protein sequence: CASRQETFAYGYTF.

This chain links TRBV4-1 with TRBJ2-1, with 11 bases identical to TRBD2. The ends lost 4 bases at V and 4 bases at J; junction bases unmatched: 3. Germline lookup yields CDR1 MGHRA and CDR2 YSYEKL. The CDR3 sequence is 15 residues long. The CDR3: CASSRGTSGYNEQFF. In DNA form, the CDR3 reads TGCGCCAGCAGCCGCGGGACTAGCGGTTACAATGAGCAGTTCTTC.

The J gene is TRBJ2-3, the V gene TRBV21-1; the D segment call TRBD2 is taken from the table without a DNA check. TRBV21-1 is a listed pseudogene. CDR3 length: 16 residues. CDR3 sequence (DNA): TGTGCCAGCAGAAGGGGAGGTGGGAGGGCCGCTGATACGCAGTATTTT. Translation gives CASRRGGGRAADTQYF.

The rearrangement joins TRBV4-3 to TRBJ2-1, with TRBD2 matching over 9 bases. CDR1 is LGHNA and CDR2 is YSLEER in the germline V gene. This CDR3 region has 16 residues. V gave up 0 bases and J gave up 7 bases; unmatched junction bases: 7. CDR3 DNA sequence: TGCGCCAGCAGCCAAGATCTGGCGGGAGGGCCAAATGAGCAGTTCTTC. Amino acid sequence: CASSQDLAGGPNEQFF.

The chain joins TRBV20-1 to TRBJ2-1, with a possible D match to TRBD2 (6 bases). In germline, CDR1 is DFQATT, CDR2 SNEGSKA (reference sequence). There are 10 residues in the CDR3. The V gene lost 6 bases and the J gene lost 10 bases, with 10 bases spanning the gap. The CDR3 region has the DNA TGCAGTGCCCGGAGGGGCGAGCAGTTCTTC. This encodes CSARRGEQFF.

The chain uses TRBV7-9 and TRBJ2-3; 7 nucleotides line up with TRBD1. Germline V lookup: CDR1 SEHNR, CDR2 FQNEAQ (reference sequence). The ends lost 0 bases at V and 4 bases at J; junction bases unmatched: 4. The CDR3 has 15 amino acids. CDR3 sequence (DNA): TGTGCCAGCAGCTTAGCGCTTACAGGGGCAGATACGCAGTATTTT. It yields the protein CASSLALTGADTQYF.

This chain joins TRBV6-5 and TRBJ1-1; TRBD1 matches at 7 bases. The germline V gene encodes CDR1 MNHEY and CDR2 SVGAGI. CDR3 length equals 13 residues. With 2 bases clipped from V and 6 bases from J, the junction kept 3 bases outside the gene matches. In nucleotides, the CDR3 is TGTGCCAGCAGTTACCACAGGGGATCTGAAGCTTTCTTT. Its protein is CASSYHRGSEAFF.